Listed below are T cell receptor beta chains from one sample, sequenced in a study of blood T cell repertoires in COVID-19. Sequencing was performed with immunoSEQ multiplex PCR; in TCRdb, only in-frame clones are kept and a portion is missing. The data hold a few hundred thousand clones, with roughly 85% observed a single time. Sequencing was carried out using peripheral blood. The receptors were sampled from a man aged 50-59 years with active or convalescent COVID-19. Each CDR3 is given without its conserved first and last residue. The listing skips clone size in some rows; elsewhere it reads once, few, many or a size class.

few,TRBV5-1,TRBJ2-3,ASSSGTGGEGADTQY
-,TRBV4-2,TRBJ2-5,ASSQDPGLARQETQY
-,TRBV7-9,TRBJ1-3,ASLFLSGNTIY
-,TRBV7-9,TRBJ2-5,ASSFMGQGTQTQY
-,TRBV24-1,TRBJ1-2,ATSDGTGDGYT
-,TRBV5-1,TRBJ2-3,ASSPIAGGPNTDTQY
few,TRBV6-2/TRBV6-3,TRBJ1-2,ASSWDRDYGYT
-,TRBV9,TRBJ2-1,ASRAGEGVNEQF
-,TRBV3-1/TRBV3-2,TRBJ1-3,ASSPGTLRSGNTIY
-,TRBV7-2,TRBJ2-7,ASSLVPETNSYEQY
-,TRBV7-3,TRBJ2-7,ASSLKSGKDEQY
-,TRBV25-1,TRBJ1-2,ASSEYSGDGYT